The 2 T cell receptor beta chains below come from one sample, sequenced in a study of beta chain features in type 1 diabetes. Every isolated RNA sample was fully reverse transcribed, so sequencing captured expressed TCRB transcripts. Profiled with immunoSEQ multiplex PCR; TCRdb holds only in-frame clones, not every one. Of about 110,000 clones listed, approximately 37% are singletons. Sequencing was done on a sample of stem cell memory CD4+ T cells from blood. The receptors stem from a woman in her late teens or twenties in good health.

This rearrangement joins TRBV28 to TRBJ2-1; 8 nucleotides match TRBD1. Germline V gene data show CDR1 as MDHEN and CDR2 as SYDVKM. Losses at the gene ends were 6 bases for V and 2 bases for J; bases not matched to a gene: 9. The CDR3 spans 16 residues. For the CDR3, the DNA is TGTGCCAGCAGCCTACACCGGGACAGGACCTACAATGAGCAGTTCTTC. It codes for CASSLHRDRTYNEQFF.

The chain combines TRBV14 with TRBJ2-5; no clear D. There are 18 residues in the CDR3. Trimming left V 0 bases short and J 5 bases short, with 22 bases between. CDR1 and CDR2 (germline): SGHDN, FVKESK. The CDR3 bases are TGTGCCAGCAGCCAAGAAGGTTTTTGGTATGGTAGCAAGGAGACCCAGTACTTC. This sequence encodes CASSQEGFWYGSKETQYF.